The source of this T cell receptor (beta chain) is a study of T cell responses to AZD1222 COVID-19 vaccine. About the study: Pooling of second doses given at about 4 or about 12 weeks was done. Findings and limits, study-wide: Baseline seropositivity characterized only a handful of AZD1222 recipients. Donors were mostly white British, more females; clonal diversity possibly underestimated.

Some clones are missing from TCRdb's copy, which holds only in-frame ones; the method was immunoSEQ multiplex PCR. The sample has some 150,000 clones, around nine tenths seen once. As to this clone: Its antigen remains unknown.

The CDR3 is 15 amino acids. Trimming removed 2 bases at V and 2 bases at J, with 13 bases between. From germline, CDR1 is LNHDA and CDR2 SQIVND (reference sequence). The receptor was isolated from an adult in good health. This chain joins TRBV19 and TRBJ2-7; D tentatively fits TRBD1 or TRBD2 (6 bases each). The sequencing used peripheral blood, collected on day 0 of AZD1222 vaccination. CDR3 sequence (DNA): TGTGCCAGTAGTATAAGGGGGGCGCCGGCCTACGAGCAGTACTTC. Translated, it gives CASSIRGAPAYEQYF.